The clone carrying this T cell receptor beta chain was counted ten times or more. Participants had their cohort set by participant-reported clinical history. These data belong to a study of blood T cell repertoires in COVID-19. For the study at large: PBMCs, B-cell-depleted T cells, or T cells were the source of the cDNA or gDNA that made up the material.

Libraries were prepared by immunoSEQ multiplex PCR; TCRdb keeps only in-frame clonotypes and omits some of them. Counted here are some 250,000 clones, roughly 91% occurring once; the ten biggest clones make up roughly 10%. The CDR3 loop spans 17 amino acids. Germline assignment: CDR1 LGHNT and CDR2 FRNRAP. Trimming removed 2 bases from V and 2 bases from J; junction bases left unmatched: 12. The receptor comes from a man aged 40-49 years who had recovered from COVID-19. The source material was PBMCs or T cells enriched from blood (not recorded which). The chain carries TRBV12-5 and TRBJ2-7; TRBD1 agrees at 7 bases. The CDR3 region is CASGLPYTRDSTYEQYF. Written as DNA, the CDR3 is TGTGCTAGTGGTTTGCCGTACACCCGGGACAGCACCTACGAGCAGTACTTC.